This TCR beta chain was obtained from a study of identical twins. Overall study results and limits: There is a chance that invariant MAIT and iNKT cells partially muddied zero-insertion analyses.

This clonotype was observed many times. Its antigen is as yet unknown. V lost 5 bases to trimming and J lost 2 bases; unmatched junction nucleotides: 5. This CDR3 has 14 residues. The germline V gene encodes CDR1 MDHEN and CDR2 SYDVKM. TCRdb passed the 5' RACE reads through MiXCR, listing each CDR3 protein once. The data show 200,000 to 250,000 distinct CDR3 sequences, with around 6.9% seen just once and more than 1.5% held by the top ten. This same sample was also taken into another study, of yellow fever vaccine responses in identical twins.

The sequence came from a woman aged 18-29 years in good health. This rearrangement joins TRBV28 to TRBJ1-2; 7 nucleotides align to TRBD1. The sequenced material came from memory (CD45RO+) T cells sorted from blood. This CDR3 is CASSPWGQNYGYTF. The CDR3 DNA reads as TGTGCCAGCAGTCCCTGGGGACAGAACTATGGCTACACCTTC.